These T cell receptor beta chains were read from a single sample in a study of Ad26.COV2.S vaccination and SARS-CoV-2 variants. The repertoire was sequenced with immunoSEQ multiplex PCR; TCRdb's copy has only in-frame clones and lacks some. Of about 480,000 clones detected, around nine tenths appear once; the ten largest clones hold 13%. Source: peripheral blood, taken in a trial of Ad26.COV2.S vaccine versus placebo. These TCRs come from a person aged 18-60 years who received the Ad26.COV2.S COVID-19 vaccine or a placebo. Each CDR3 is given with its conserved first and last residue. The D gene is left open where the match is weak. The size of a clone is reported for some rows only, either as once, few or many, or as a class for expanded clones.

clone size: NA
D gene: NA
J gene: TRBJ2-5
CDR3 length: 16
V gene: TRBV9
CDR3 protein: CASSPNTGLNGETQYF
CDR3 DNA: TGTGCCAGCAGCCCTAACACCGGACTCAACGGGGAGACCCAGTACTTC

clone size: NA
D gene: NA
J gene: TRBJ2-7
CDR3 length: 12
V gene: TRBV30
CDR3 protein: CAWRYSTYEQYF
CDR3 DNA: TGTGCCTGGAGGTACAGCACCTACGAGCAGTACTTC

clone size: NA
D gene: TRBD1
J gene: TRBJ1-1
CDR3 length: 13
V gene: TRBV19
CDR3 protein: CASSRDRDTEAFF
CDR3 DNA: TGTGCCAGTAGCCGGGACAGAGACACTGAAGCTTTCTTT

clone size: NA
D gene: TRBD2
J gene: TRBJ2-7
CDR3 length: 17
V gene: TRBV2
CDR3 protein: CASSARGSGNPGYEQYF
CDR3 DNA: TGTGCCAGCAGTGCCCGGGGTAGCGGGAACCCTGGCTACGAGCAGTACTTC

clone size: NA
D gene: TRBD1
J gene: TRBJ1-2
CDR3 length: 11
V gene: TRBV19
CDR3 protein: CATGQGDGYTF
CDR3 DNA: TGTGCAACGGGACAGGGGGATGGCTACACCTTC

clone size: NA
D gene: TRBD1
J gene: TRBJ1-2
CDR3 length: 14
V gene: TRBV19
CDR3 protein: CASRAPGTDYGYTF
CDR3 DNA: TGTGCCAGTAGAGCCCCCGGGACAGACTATGGCTACACCTTC

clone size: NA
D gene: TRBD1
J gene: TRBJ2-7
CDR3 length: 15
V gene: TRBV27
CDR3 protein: CASSPTGASSYEQYF
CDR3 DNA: TGTGCCAGCAGCCCAACAGGGGCGAGCTCCTACGAGCAGTACTTC

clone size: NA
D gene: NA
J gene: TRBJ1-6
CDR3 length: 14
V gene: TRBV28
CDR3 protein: CASSSASGVGPLHF
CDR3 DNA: TGTGCCAGCAGTTCTGCGTCAGGGGTGGGGCCCCTCCACTTT

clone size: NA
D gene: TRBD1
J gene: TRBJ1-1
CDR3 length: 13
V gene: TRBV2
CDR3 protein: CASSTDRGTEAFF
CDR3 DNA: TGTGCCAGCAGTACGGACAGGGGAACTGAAGCTTTCTTT

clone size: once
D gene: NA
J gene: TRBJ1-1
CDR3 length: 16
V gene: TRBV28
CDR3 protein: CASRTAGGFVNTEAFF
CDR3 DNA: TGTGCCAGCAGGACGGCGGGGGGGTTCGTGAACACTGAAGCTTTCTTT

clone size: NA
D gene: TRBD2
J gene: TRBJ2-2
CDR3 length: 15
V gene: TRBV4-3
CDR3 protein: CASSQGTSEAGELFF
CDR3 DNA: TGCGCCAGCAGCCAAGGAACTAGCGAGGCCGGGGAGCTGTTTTTT

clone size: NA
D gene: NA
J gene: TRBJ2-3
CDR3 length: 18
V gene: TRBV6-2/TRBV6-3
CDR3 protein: CASSRSLRGRAYTDTQYF
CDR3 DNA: TGTGCCAGCAGTAGGTCATTACGCGGCAGGGCCTACACAGATACGCAGTATTTT

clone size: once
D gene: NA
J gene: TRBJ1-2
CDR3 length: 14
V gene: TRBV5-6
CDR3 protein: CASRLQSPNYGYTF
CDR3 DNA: TGTGCCAGCAGACTACAGAGCCCTAACTATGGCTACACCTTC

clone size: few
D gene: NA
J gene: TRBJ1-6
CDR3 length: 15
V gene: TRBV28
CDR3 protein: CASSPLDSSNSPLHF
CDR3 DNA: TGTGCCAGCAGCCCACTCGACAGCTCGAATTCACCCCTCCACTTT

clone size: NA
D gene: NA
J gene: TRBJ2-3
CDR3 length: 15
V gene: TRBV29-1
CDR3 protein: CSVEEFRSSTDTQYF
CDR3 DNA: TGCAGCGTTGAAGAGTTTCGGTCTAGCACAGATACGCAGTATTTT

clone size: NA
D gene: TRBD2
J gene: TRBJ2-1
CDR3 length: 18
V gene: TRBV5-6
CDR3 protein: CASSPRGPTSGILNEQFF
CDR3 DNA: TGTGCCAGCAGCCCGAGGGGGCCTACTAGCGGGATTCTGAATGAGCAGTTCTTC

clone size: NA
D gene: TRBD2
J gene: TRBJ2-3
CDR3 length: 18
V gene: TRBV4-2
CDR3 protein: CASSPHLGLAGGMDTQYF
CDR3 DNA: TGTGCCAGCAGCCCTCACCTGGGGCTAGCGGGAGGTATGGATACGCAGTATTTT

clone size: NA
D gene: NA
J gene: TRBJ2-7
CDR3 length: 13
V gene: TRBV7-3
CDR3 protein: CASSLTGYYEQYF
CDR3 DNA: TGTGCCAGCAGCCTTACAGGGTACTACGAGCAGTACTTC

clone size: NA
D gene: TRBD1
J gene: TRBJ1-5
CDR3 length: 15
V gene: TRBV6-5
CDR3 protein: CASRGDRGGNQPQHF
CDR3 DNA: TGTGCCAGCAGGGGGGACAGGGGAGGCAATCAGCCCCAGCATTTT

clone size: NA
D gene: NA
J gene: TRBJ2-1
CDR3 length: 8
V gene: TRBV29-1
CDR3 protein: CSVDQQFF
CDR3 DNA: TGCAGCGTTGACCAGCAGTTCTTC

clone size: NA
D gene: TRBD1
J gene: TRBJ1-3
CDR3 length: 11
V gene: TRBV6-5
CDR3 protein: CASCQGDTIYF
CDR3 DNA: TGTGCCAGTTGCCAGGGGGACACCATATATTTT

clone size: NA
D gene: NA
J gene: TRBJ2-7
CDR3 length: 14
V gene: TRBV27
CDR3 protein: CASKISVDSYEQYF
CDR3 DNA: TGTGCCAGCAAGATCAGCGTCGATTCCTACGAGCAGTACTTC

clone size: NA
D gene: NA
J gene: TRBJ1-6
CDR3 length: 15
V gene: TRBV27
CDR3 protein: CASSLMVQGSSPLHF
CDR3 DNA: TGTGCCAGCAGTTTAATGGTCCAGGGGAGCTCACCCCTCCACTTT

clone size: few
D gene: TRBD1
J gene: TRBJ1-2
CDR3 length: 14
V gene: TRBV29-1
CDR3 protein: CSVEVGQGFGGYTF
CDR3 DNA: TGCAGCGTTGAGGTGGGACAGGGCTTCGGTGGCTACACCTTC

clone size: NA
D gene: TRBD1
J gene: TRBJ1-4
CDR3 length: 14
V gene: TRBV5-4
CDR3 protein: CASSQQGAWEKLFF
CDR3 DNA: TGTGCCAGCAGCCAACAGGGGGCTTGGGAAAAACTGTTTTTT

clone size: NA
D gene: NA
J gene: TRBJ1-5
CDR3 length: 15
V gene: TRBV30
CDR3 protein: CAWSVSAGVGQPQHF
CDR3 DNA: TGTGCCTGGAGTGTTTCGGCAGGGGTAGGTCAGCCCCAGCATTTT

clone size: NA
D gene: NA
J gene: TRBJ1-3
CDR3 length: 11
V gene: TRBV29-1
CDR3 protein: CSVAQGNTIYF
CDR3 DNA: TGCAGCGTTGCCCAGGGAAACACCATATATTTT

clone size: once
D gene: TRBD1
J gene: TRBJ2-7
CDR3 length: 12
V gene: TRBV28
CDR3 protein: CASSYSGGLMYF
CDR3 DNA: TGTGCCAGCAGTTATTCAGGGGGCCTGATGTACTTC

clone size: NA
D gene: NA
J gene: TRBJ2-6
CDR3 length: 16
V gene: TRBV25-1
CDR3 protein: CASSAWGLTGANVLTF
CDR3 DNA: TGTGCCAGCAGCGCCTGGGGGCTGACTGGGGCCAACGTCCTGACTTTC

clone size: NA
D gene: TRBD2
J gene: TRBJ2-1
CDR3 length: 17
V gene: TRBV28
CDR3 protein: CASSLFGLTSGRNEQFF
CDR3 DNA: TGTGCCAGCAGTTTATTTGGCCTAACTAGCGGGAGGAATGAGCAGTTCTTC

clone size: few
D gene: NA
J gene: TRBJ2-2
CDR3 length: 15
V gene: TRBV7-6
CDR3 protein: CASSLGTANTGELFF
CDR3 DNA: TGTGCCAGCAGCTTAGGGACAGCGAACACCGGGGAGCTGTTTTTT

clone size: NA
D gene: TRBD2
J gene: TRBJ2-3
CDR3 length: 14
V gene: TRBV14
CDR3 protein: CASSRAGVTDTQYF
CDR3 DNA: TGTGCCAGCAGCCGAGCGGGAGTGACAGATACGCAGTATTTT

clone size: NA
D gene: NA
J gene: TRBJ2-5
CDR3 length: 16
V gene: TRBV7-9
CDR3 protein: CASSPPRSGKQETQYF
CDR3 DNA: TGTGCCAGCAGCCCCCCCCGTAGCGGAAAACAAGAGACCCAGTACTTC

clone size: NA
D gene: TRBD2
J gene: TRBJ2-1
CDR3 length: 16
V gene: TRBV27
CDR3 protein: CASSPPGLAGRNEQFF
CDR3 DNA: TGTGCCAGCAGTCCCCCTGGACTAGCGGGAAGGAATGAGCAGTTCTTC

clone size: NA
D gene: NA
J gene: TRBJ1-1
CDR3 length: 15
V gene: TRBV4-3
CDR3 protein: CASSQGGGGRTEAFF
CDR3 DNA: TGCGCCAGCAGCCAAGGGGGGGGCGGAAGGACTGAAGCTTTCTTT

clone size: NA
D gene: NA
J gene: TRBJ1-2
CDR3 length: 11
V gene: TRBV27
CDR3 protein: CASTSGYGYTF
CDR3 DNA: TGTGCCAGCACCTCAGGGTATGGCTACACCTTC

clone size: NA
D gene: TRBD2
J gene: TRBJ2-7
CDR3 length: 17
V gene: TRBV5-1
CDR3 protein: CASSLAVSASGSYEQYF
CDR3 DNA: TGCGCCAGCAGCTTGGCCGTGAGTGCTAGCGGCAGTTACGAGCAGTACTTC

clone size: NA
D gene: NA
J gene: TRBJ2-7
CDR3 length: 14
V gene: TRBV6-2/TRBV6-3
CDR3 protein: CASSYPGVSYEQYF
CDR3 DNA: TGTGCCAGCAGTTACCCAGGGGTCTCCTACGAGCAGTACTTC

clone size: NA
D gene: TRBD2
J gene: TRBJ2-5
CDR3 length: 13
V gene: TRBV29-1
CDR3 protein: CSVEGRGQETQYF
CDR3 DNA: TGCAGCGTCGAAGGGAGGGGACAAGAGACCCAGTACTTC

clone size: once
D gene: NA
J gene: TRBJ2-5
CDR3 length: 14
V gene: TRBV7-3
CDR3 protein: CASSADPRAETQYF
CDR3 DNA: TGTGCCAGCAGCGCGGACCCCCGCGCAGAGACCCAGTACTTC

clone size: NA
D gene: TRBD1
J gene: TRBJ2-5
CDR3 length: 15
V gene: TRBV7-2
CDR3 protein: CASSSQGASQETQYF
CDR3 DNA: TGTGCCAGCAGCTCCCAGGGGGCTTCTCAAGAGACCCAGTACTTC

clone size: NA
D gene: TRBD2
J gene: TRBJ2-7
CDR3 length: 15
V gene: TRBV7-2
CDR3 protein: CASSWTSGGSYEQYF
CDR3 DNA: TGTGCCAGCAGCTGGACTAGCGGGGGCTCCTACGAGCAGTACTTC

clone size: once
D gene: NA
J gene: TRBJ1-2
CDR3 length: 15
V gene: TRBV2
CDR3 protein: CASSDEGRVNYGYTF
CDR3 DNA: TGTGCCAGCAGTGATGAGGGCAGGGTGAACTATGGCTACACCTTC

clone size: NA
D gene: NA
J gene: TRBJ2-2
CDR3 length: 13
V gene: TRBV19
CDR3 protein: CASSIRHPGELFF
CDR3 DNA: TGTGCCAGTAGTATCCGGCATCCCGGGGAGCTGTTTTTT

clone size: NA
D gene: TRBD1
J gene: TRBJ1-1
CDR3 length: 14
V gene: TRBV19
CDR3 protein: CASSRDRENTEAFF
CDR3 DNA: TGTGCCAGTAGTAGGGACAGGGAGAACACTGAAGCTTTCTTT

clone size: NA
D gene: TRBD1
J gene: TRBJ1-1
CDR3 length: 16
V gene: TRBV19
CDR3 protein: CASSSRTGSPNTEAFF
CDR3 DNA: TGTGCCAGTAGTTCCCGGACAGGGAGTCCGAACACTGAAGCTTTCTTT

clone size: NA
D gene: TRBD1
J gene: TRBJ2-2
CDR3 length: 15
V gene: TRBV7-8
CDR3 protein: CASSLARGQAGELFF
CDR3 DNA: TGTGCCAGCAGCTTAGCGCGGGGACAGGCCGGGGAGCTGTTTTTT

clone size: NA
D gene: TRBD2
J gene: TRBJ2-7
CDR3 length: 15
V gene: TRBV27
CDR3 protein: CASSSRVAGGYEQYF
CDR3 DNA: TGTGCCAGCAGTTCCCGGGTAGCGGGGGGATACGAGCAGTACTTC

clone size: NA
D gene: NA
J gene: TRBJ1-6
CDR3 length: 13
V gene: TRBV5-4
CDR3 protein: CASSPVGGAPLHF
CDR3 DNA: TGTGCCAGCAGCCCGGTGGGGGGCGCACCCCTCCACTTT

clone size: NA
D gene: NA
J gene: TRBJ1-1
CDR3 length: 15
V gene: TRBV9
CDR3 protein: CASSPTSGMLAEAFF
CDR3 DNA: TGTGCCAGCAGCCCCACCTCAGGGATGTTGGCTGAAGCTTTCTTT